Each of the 16 T cell receptor beta chains below was sequenced from the same sample in a study of control samples from healthy donors and cancer patients. Assay: immunoSEQ multiplex PCR; the TCRdb copy retains only in-frame clones and omits some. Seen here are more than 65,000 clones, approximately 83% observed once, and the top ten hold approximately 14%. Sequenced input: blood. All receptors derive from a man aged 55-75 years in good health.

The CDR3 nucleotides are TGTGCCACTAGGGCCAGCCTTGGCTACACCTTC. Its protein is CATRASLGYTF. The chain employs TRBV10-3 and TRBJ1-2, with D hard to call. Trimming removed 10 bases at V and 7 bases at J, with 13 bases between. Germline-derived CDR1 and CDR2 are ENHRY and SYGVKD. This CDR3 region has 11 residues.

The chain carries TRBV7-2 and TRBJ1-1, with D unclear. The CDR3 is 14 amino acids. The V end was cut by 1 base, the J end by 5 bases, with 11 bases between. Germline CDR1 SGHTA, CDR2 FQGNSA. The CDR3 DNA reads TGTGCCAGCAGCTTAGGCCGCTCTGGAACTGAAGCTTTCTTT. As protein: CASSLGRSGTEAFF.

This clone was found a few times. This sequence joins TRBV5-1 and TRBJ2-3, with 12 bases aligning to TRBD2. The CDR3 runs 15 residues. Germline assignment: CDR1 SGHRS and CDR2 YFSETQ. V dropped 4 bases and J dropped 4; count of bases not matched to a gene: 4. CDR3 region: CASSMGLAGADTQYF. CDR3 coding DNA: TGCGCCAGCAGCATGGGACTAGCGGGCGCAGATACGCAGTATTTT.

The gene calls are TRBV19 and TRBJ2-7; 8 bases line up with TRBD2. CDR3 length equals 15 residues. Germline CDR1 and CDR2: LNHDA and SQIVND (reference sequence). J gave up 3 bases and V 3 bases, and 7 bases lay outside the gene matches. The CDR3: CASSMGIGGGYEQYF. In DNA, the CDR3 is TGTGCCAGTAGTATGGGGATCGGGGGGGGCTACGAGCAGTACTTC.

The chain has TRBV19 and TRBJ2-3, with D maybe TRBD2 (5 bases). This CDR3 region has 13 residues. From germline, CDR1 is LNHDA and CDR2 SQIVND (reference sequence). The V end lost 7 bases, the J end lost 10 bases, and 18 bases lay between the germline ends. CDR3 DNA sequence: TGTGCCAGTACTCAGACTACCGTGACGGCGCAGTATTTT. Residues: CASTQTTVTAQYF.

There are a few counts of this clone. The J gene is TRBJ2-7, the V gene TRBV25-1, with no clear D. The germline gives CDR1 MGHDK, CDR2 SYGVNS. This CDR3 has 15 amino acids. Trimming shortened V by 8 bases and J by 2 bases, and 19 bases separated the two germline ends. CDR3 residues: CASGADRLDPYEQYF. The CDR3 nucleotides read TGTGCCAGCGGCGCAGATCGCCTTGATCCCTACGAGCAGTACTTC.

The V call is TRBV5-1, the J call TRBJ2-3; 15 nucleotides match TRBD2. The CDR3 contains 18 residues. Germline V gene lookup returns CDR1 SGHRS and CDR2 YFSETQ. V was pared by 3 bases and J by 1 base, with 6 bases of the junction left unmatched. The DNA of the CDR3 is TGCGCCAGCAGCTCGGGGGGACTAGCGGGAGGTGGCACAGATACGCAGTATTTT. Its translation is CASSSGGLAGGGTDTQYF.

This chain links TRBV4-3 with TRBJ2-2; the D is unclear. Germline V gene lookup returns CDR1 LGHNA and CDR2 YSLEER. Deletions cut 0 bases from V and 6 bases from J, with 8 bases between. The length of the CDR3 is 14 residues. The CDR3 DNA is TGCGCCAGCAGCCAAGATTGGTATTCCGGGGAGCTGTTTTTT. Its protein is CASSQDWYSGELFF.

This sequence joins TRBV18 and TRBJ1-1, with 10 bases lining up with TRBD1. CDR3 length: 17 residues. The V gene end was trimmed by 3 bases and the J gene end by 1 base; junction bases not matched to a gene: 8. Germline V gives CDR1 KGHSH, CDR2 LQKENI. CDR3 sequence reads: CASSPLPGQGTNTEAFF. CDR3 nucleotide sequence: TGTGCCAGCTCACCTCTACCGGGACAGGGGACGAACACTGAAGCTTTCTTT.

The rearrangement links TRBV6-5 to TRBJ1-5; D is unresolved. Germline V gene lookup returns CDR1 MNHEY and CDR2 SVGAGI. With 6 bases removed from V and 2 bases from J, the gap between germline ends came to 11 bases. There are 14 residues in the CDR3. The CDR3 is CASRSAGGNQPQHF. CDR3 coding DNA: TGTGCCAGCAGATCTGCCGGCGGCAATCAGCCCCAGCATTTT.

This chain connects TRBV28 to TRBJ2-1, with TRBD1 identical over 9 bases. Looked up from germline, CDR1 is MDHEN and CDR2 is SYDVKM. The CDR3 totals 15 residues. Trimming removed 5 bases from V and 12 bases from J; junction bases left unmatched: 14. CDR3 DNA: TGTGCCAGCAGTACTGGACAGGGGTACTACAAGGGGCAGTTCTTC. Translation gives CASSTGQGYYKGQFF. Full variable domain (outside the CDR3, taken from reference TRBV28 and TRBJ2-1): DVKVTQSSRYLVKRTGEKVFLECVQDMDHENMFWYRQDPGLGLRLIYFSYDVKMKEKGDIPEGYSVSREKKERFSLILESASTNQTSMYLCASSTGQGYYKGQFFGPGTRLTVL.

This clone was seen only once. V usage is TRBV19 and J usage is TRBJ2-1; D tentatively reads TRBD1 or TRBD2 (6 bases each). CDR3 length: 17 amino acids. Between the trimmed V and J ends, which lost 3 bases and 1 base, there was a span of 16 bases. Germline V gives CDR1 LNHDA, CDR2 SQIVND (reference sequence). The CDR3 DNA reads TGTGCCAGTAGTATTGAGGGGGGACGTGGATCCTACAATGAGCAGTTCTTC. Its protein product is CASSIEGGRGSYNEQFF.

This clone was detected only once. The chain links TRBV30 to TRBJ2-2, with 9 bases that match TRBD1. Germline V gene data show CDR1 as GTSNPN and CDR2 as SVGIG (reference sequence). V gave up 2 bases and J gave up 1 base; unmatched junction bases: 2. The CDR3 runs to 15 residues. The chain's CDR3 is CAWSKGQGNTGELFF. The CDR3 DNA sequence: TGTGCCTGGAGTAAGGGACAGGGGAACACCGGGGAGCTGTTTTTT.

The rearrangement links TRBV6-2 or TRBV6-3 to TRBJ2-3, with D perhaps matching TRBD1 or TRBD2 (5 bases each). The V gene's germline CDR1 is MNHEY and CDR2 SVGEGT. The CDR3 loop spans 15 amino acids. V lost 5 bases and J lost 4, with 16 bases in between. The CDR3 coding sequence is TGTGCCAGCAGTAAACATGGGACCTCGGCAGATACGCAGTATTTT. Translation: CASSKHGTSADTQYF.

A few counts support this clone. The rearrangement joins TRBV5-6 to TRBJ2-1, with D maybe TRBD2 (6 bases). The CDR3 sequence is 14 residues long. V shed 0 bases and J shed 10 bases, with 14 bases lying between them. Looked up from germline, CDR1 is SGHDT and CDR2 is YYEEEE. The DNA for the CDR3 is TGTGCCAGCAGCTTGGTTCCAACAGGAGGGGAGCAGTTCTTC. This sequence encodes CASSLVPTGGEQFF.

This chain connects TRBV24-1 to TRBJ2-5, with D perhaps matching TRBD1 or TRBD2 (5 bases each). V dropped 5 bases and J dropped 1 base, with 13 bases sitting between them. The CDR3 spans 15 residues. CDR1 KGHDR and CDR2 SFDVKD come from the germline V gene. The CDR3, as DNA: TGTGCCACCAGTGCCTCGGGACGGCCCCAAGAGACCCAGTACTTC. Protein sequence: CATSASGRPQETQYF.